This T cell receptor beta chain was documented in a study of cytomegalovirus exposure and HLA in healthy donors. This CDR3 has 15 residues. The germline V and J ends were trimmed by 7 bases and 1 base, with 16 bases remaining between them. Germline loops: CDR1 SGHAT, CDR2 FQNNGV. With 60 Vbeta and 13 Jbeta primers, the PCR was carried out. The assay was immunoSEQ multiplex PCR, and TCRdb's table has in-frame clones only and misses some. Here the sample spans about 140,000 clones, 75% to 90% being singletons. The sequence was obtained from a man aged 35-49 years in good health and CMV-seronegative. The chain is built from TRBV11-2 and TRBJ1-1, with D uncertain. The material sequenced was PBMCs. The CDR3 region has the DNA TGTGCCAGCACCCCCCTGAGGCAGAAGAACACTGAAGCTTTCTTT. Its translation is CASTPLRQKNTEAFF.